The 23 T cell receptor beta chains below all came from one sample that was sequenced in a study of CD8+CD57+ T cells in acquired aplastic anemia. Genomic DNA, serving as template, underwent TCR beta VDJ and CDR3 profiling. MiXCR was run by TCRdb on the reads, yielding one entry per CDR3 protein. Altogether some 70,000 distinct CDR3 sequences are present, 54% being singletons, with the ten largest covering 6.5% to 9.5%. Source material: sorted CD4+, CD8+, or CD8+CD57+ T cells (not recorded which) from PBMCs. The source is a human donor in good health, serving as a control.

V gene TRBV29-1 combines with J gene TRBJ1-2; no clear D gene. The CDR3 covers 11 residues. In germline, CDR1 is SQVTM, CDR2 ANQGSEA. Trimming removed 4 bases at V and 5 bases at J, with 8 bases between. The CDR3 DNA reads TGCAGCGTTGTCCTGGAGTATGGCTACACCTTC. This translates into CSVVLEYGYTF.

The chain has TRBV29-1 and TRBJ2-1; 10 bases are a match to TRBD2. Germline CDR1 is SQVTM and CDR2 is ANQGSEA. With V trimmed by 7 bases and J by 8 bases, 14 bases remained unmatched. This CDR3 spans 15 amino acids. CDR3 DNA sequence: TGCAGCGCTAGGAGGGGGCTAGCGGGGGTCGATGAGCAGTTCTTC. Its protein is CSARRGLAGVDEQFF.

This clonotype was seen repeatedly, ten times or more. The chain joins TRBV19 to TRBJ2-3, with 14 bases identical to TRBD2. J gave up 3 bases and V 3 bases, and 5 bases lay outside the gene matches. This CDR3 comprises 17 residues. Germline CDR1 and CDR2: LNHDA and SQIVND (reference sequence). CDR3 in amino acids: CASSIPGLAGVTDTQYF. CDR3 DNA sequence: TGTGCCAGTAGTATCCCGGGACTAGCGGGAGTAACAGATACGCAGTATTTT.

The gene calls are TRBV29-1 and TRBJ2-7; D is possibly TRBD1 (5 bases). The CDR3 runs 14 residues. Between the trimmed V and J ends, which lost 3 bases and 1 base, there was a span of 13 bases. Germline lookup yields CDR1 SQVTM and CDR2 ANQGSEA. The CDR3 sequence: CSVDQGQGSYEQYF. For the CDR3, the DNA is TGCAGCGTTGACCAGGGCCAAGGGTCCTACGAGCAGTACTTC.

The rearrangement joins TRBV20-1 to TRBJ1-2; the match to TRBD1 covers 11 bases. CDR1 and CDR2 (germline): DFQATT, SNEGSKA (reference sequence). J was trimmed by 2 bases and V by 4 bases; bases with no gene match: 6. The CDR3 is 15 residues long. As DNA, the CDR3 is TGCAGTGCTAACTGGGGGACAGGGGGAAACTATGGCTACACCTTC. It yields the protein CSANWGTGGNYGYTF.

This clonotype was observed at least ten times. This chain's CDR3 is CASSFLQGRPYEQYF. In DNA form, the CDR3 reads TGTGCCAGCAGCTTTCTTCAGGGGCGTCCCTACGAGCAGTACTTC. The chain couples TRBV5-6 to TRBJ2-7, with TRBD1 as a possible D gene (6 bases). The CDR3 runs 15 residues. Germline V gene lookup returns CDR1 SGHDT and CDR2 YYEEEE. V lost 2 bases and J lost 2, with 14 bases in between.

This clonotype was seen repeatedly, ten times or more. The chain has TRBV5-4 and TRBJ2-3; 8 bases are shared with TRBD2. This CDR3 contains 15 residues. Germline trimming cut 2 bases from V and 4 bases from J; bases unmatched to any gene: 6. The germline CDR1 and CDR2 sequences are SGHNT and YYREEE (reference sequence). The DNA for the CDR3 is TGTGCCAGCAGCTTTGTCGCGGGAGGATCAGATACGCAGTATTTT. Translated: CASSFVAGGSDTQYF.

The rearrangement links TRBV10-2 to TRBJ2-5; D is ambiguous. CDR3 length equals 15 residues. Trimming took off 9 bases at V and 1 base at J, with 18 bases between the two ends. CDR1 is WSHSY and CDR2 is SAAADI in the germline V gene. The CDR3 bases are TGCGCCAGGATCTCCGGGCCAGAGATCCAAGAGACCCAGTACTTC. Encoded protein: CARISGPEIQETQYF.

The V and J genes are TRBV20-1 and TRBJ1-1, with D possibly matching TRBD1 (5 bases). The germline CDR1 and CDR2 sequences are DFQATT and SNEGSKA (reference sequence). V lost 6 bases to trimming and J lost 7 bases, with 12 bases between them. The CDR3 runs to 11 residues. CDR3 sequence reads: CSAQLRDEAFF. CDR3 nucleotides: TGCAGTGCCCAACTCAGGGATGAAGCTTTCTTT.

The V and J genes are TRBV19 and TRBJ1-1; D not certain. CDR1 is LNHDA and CDR2 is SQIVND in the germline V gene (reference sequence). The length of the CDR3 is 14 residues. V lost 2 bases, J lost 3 bases, and 10 bases lay in between. CDR3 in DNA: TGTGCCAGTAGTATAAGCGGGGTGTACACTGAAGCTTTCTTT. This translates into CASSISGVYTEAFF.

The chain recombines TRBV4-2 with TRBJ2-2; 7 bases are a match to TRBD1. Trimming removed 1 base from V and 3 bases from J; junction bases left unmatched: 2. The CDR3 spans 15 residues. Germline V gives CDR1 LGHNA, CDR2 YNFKEQ. The CDR3 coding sequence is TGTGCCAGCAGCCAAGCCGACAGGGACACCGGGGAGCTGTTTTTT. Encoded protein: CASSQADRDTGELFF.

The rearrangement uses TRBV10-3 and TRBJ2-7; TRBD1 is a possible D gene (6 bases). The CDR3 is 14 residues long. The V gene lost 1 base and the J gene lost 2 bases, with 9 bases spanning the gap. The V gene's germline CDR1 is ENHRY and CDR2 SYGVKD. CDR3 nucleotides: TGTGCCATCAGTGAGTTGGACAGCCCCTACGAGCAGTACTTC. Its protein product is CAISELDSPYEQYF.

For this clonotype: Germline is not matched at one junction end, which may reflect a read error. The chain links TRBV15 to TRBJ1-4; D gene ambiguous. Germline V gene lookup returns CDR1 LNHNV and CDR2 YYDKDF (reference sequence). The CDR3 loop spans 16 amino acids. Written as DNA, the CDR3 is TGTGCCACCAGCAGAGATCTCGATGGAGAGGATGAAAAGCTGTTTTTT. It translates to CATSRDLDGEDEKLFF.

This clonotype was observed a few times. Possible read error: a much larger clone is one base away. The chain is built from TRBV20-1 and TRBJ1-2, with D unresolved. The CDR3 length is 15 residues. From germline, CDR1 is DFQATT and CDR2 SNEGSKA (reference sequence). Trimming took 8 bases from V and 5 from J, leaving 24 bases between them. CDR3 region: CSPEGRARVGYGYTF. CDR3 nucleotides: TGCAGTCCCGAAGGGAGGGCCCGCGTGGGGTATGGCTACACCTTC.

This chain uses TRBV24-1 with TRBJ2-5; D gene uncertain. This CDR3 has 17 amino acids. Trimming cost V 11 bases and J 2 bases, with 26 bases left between them. Germline CDR1 reads KGHDR; CDR2 reads SFDVKD. CDR3 sequence (DNA): TGTGCCAGCTTCCCGAGCTTTGGCGTTAATCTACAAGAGACCCAGTACTTC. This encodes CASFPSFGVNLQETQYF.

As DNA, the CDR3 is TGCGCCAGCAGCCAAGATCGGGGCGAATTCACTGAAGCTTTCTTT. Its translation: CASSQDRGEFTEAFF. The V and J genes are TRBV4-1 and TRBJ1-1, with D possibly TRBD1 on 5 matching bases. The CDR3 is 15 residues long. V lost 0 bases and J 4 bases, leaving 12 bases between the germline ends. CDR1 is MGHRA, CDR2 YSYEKL, per germline.

The chain recombines TRBV24-1 with TRBJ2-5; tentative D call: TRBD1 (5 bases). The CDR3 is 15 amino acids. Germline values: CDR1 KGHDR, CDR2 SFDVKD. Trimming removed 4 bases at V and 1 base at J, with 12 bases between. CDR3 sequence: CATSDLRETQETQYF. Written as DNA, the CDR3 is TGTGCCACCAGTGACCTCAGGGAAACCCAAGAGACCCAGTACTTC.

This clonotype was counted only a few times. The genes are TRBV10-2 and TRBJ1-6, with D unclear. Germline lookup yields CDR1 WSHSY and CDR2 SAAADI. Trimming cost V 0 bases and J 0 bases, with 6 bases left between them. The CDR3 has 16 residues. The CDR3 DNA reads as TGCGCCAGCAGTGAGTCTCGGAGCTCCTATAATTCACCCCTCCACTTT. As protein: CASSESRSSYNSPLHF.

In regard to this clonotype: The junction does not match germline at one end; this may be a read error. The chain combines TRBV10-2 with TRBJ1-2; no reliable D call. CDR3 size: 14 residues. Germline values: CDR1 WSHSY, CDR2 SAAADI. The CDR3 protein is CASSESNVDYGYTF. The CDR3 bases are TGCGCCAGCAGTGAGTCGAACGTCGACTATGGCTACACTTTC.

In nucleotides, the CDR3 is TGTGCCACCAGCAGATCCCCACAAGAGACCCAGTACTTC. It is translated as CATSRSPQETQYF. The chain carries TRBV15 and TRBJ2-5; no reliable D call. The length of the CDR3 is 13 residues. Germline CDR1 and CDR2: LNHNV and YYDKDF (reference sequence). V was cut by 2 bases and J by 2 bases, with 6 bases left in between.

This chain connects TRBV14 to TRBJ2-6; perhaps D is TRBD1 or TRBD2 (6 bases each). CDR3 size: 21 residues. The germline V and J ends were trimmed by 4 bases and 0 bases, with 25 bases remaining between them. CDR1 and CDR2 (germline): SGHDN, FVKESK. The CDR3: CASSPRRVELDSPSGANVLTF. CDR3 DNA sequence: TGTGCCAGCAGCCCTCGGAGGGTTGAGTTGGACAGTCCCTCTGGGGCCAACGTCCTGACTTTC.

The chain recombines TRBV2 with TRBJ1-5; maybe TRBD1 (5 bases). The CDR3 sequence is 13 residues long. V shed 10 bases and J shed 4 bases, with 14 bases lying between them. Germline CDR1 and CDR2: SNHLY and FYNNEI. This chain's CDR3 is CATHGARNQPQHF. The CDR3 coding sequence is TGTGCCACCCACGGGGCGCGGAATCAGCCCCAGCATTTT.

This clonotype showed up many times. This sequence joins TRBV5-5 and TRBJ2-7; 11 bases are shared with TRBD1. CDR3 length equals 16 residues. The germline V gene encodes CDR1 SGHKS and CDR2 YYEKEE (reference sequence). Unmatched junction bases numbered 4, after V lost 0 bases and J lost 2 bases. This CDR3 reads CASSLEPGQGAYEQYF. The CDR3 DNA sequence: TGTGCCAGCAGCTTGGAGCCGGGACAGGGGGCCTACGAGCAGTACTTC.